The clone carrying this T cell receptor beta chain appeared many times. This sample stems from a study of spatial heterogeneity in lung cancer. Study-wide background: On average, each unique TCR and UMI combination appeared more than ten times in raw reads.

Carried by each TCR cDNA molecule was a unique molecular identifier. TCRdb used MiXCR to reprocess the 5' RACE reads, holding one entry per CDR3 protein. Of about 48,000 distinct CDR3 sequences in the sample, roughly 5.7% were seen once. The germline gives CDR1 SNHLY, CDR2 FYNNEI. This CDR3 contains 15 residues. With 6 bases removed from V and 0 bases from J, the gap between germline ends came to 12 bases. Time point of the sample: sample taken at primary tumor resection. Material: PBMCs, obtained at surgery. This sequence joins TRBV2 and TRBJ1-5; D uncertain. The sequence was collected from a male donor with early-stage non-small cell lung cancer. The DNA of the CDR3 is TGTGCCAGCAGAGACCATACCTATAGCAATCAGCCCCAGCATTTT. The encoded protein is CASRDHTYSNQPQHF.